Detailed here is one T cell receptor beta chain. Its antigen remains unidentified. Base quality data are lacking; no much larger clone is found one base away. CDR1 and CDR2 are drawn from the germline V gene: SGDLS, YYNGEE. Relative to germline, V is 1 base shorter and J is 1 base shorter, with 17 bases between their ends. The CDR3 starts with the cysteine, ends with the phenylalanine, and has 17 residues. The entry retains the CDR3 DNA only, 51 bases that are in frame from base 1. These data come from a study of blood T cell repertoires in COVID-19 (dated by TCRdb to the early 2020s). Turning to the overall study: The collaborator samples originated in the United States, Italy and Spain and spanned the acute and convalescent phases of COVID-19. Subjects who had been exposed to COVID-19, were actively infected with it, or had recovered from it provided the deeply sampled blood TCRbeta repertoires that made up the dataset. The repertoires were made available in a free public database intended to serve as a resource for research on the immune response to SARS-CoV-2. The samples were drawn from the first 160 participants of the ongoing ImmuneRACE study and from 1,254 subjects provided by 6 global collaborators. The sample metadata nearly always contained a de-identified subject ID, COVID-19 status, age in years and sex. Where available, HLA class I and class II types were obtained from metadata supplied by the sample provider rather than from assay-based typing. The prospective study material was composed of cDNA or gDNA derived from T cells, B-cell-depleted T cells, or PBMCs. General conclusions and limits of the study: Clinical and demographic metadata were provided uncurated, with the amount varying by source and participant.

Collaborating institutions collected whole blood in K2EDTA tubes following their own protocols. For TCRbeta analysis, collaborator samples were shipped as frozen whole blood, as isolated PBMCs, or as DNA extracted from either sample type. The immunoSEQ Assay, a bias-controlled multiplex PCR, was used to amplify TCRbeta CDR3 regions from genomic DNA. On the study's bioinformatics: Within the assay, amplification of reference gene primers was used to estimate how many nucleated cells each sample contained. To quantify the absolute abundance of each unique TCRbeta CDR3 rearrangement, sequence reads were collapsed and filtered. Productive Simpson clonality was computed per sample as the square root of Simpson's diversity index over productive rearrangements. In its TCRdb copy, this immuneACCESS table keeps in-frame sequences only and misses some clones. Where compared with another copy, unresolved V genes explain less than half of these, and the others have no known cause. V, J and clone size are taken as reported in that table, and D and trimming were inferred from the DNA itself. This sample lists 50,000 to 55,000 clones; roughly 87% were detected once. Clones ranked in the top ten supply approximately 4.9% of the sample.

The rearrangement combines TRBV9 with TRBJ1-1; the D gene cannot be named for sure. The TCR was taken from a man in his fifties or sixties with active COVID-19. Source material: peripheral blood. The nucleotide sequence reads TGTGCCAGCAGCGTAACCCCCGACGGGAGAGGGAACACTGAAGCTTTCTTT. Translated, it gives CASSVTPDGRGNTEAFF. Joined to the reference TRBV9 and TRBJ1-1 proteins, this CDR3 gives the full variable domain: DSGVTQTPKHLITATGQRVTLRCSPRSGDLSVYWYQQSLDQGLQFLIQYYNGEERAKGNILERFSAQQFPDLHSELNLSSLELGDSALYFCASSVTPDGRGNTEAFFGQGTRLTVV.